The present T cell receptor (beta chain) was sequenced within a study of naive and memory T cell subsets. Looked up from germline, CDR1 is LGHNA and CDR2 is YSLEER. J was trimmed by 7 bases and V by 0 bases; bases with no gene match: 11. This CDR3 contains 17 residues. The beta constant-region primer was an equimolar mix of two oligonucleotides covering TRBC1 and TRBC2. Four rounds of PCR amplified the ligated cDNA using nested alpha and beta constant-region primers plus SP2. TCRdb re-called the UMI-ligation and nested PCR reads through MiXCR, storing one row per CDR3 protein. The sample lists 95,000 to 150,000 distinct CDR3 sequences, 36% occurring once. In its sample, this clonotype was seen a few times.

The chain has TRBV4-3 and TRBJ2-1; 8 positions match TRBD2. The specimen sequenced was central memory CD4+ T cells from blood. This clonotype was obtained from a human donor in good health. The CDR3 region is CASSQDQTGGPVNEQFF. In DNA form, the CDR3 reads TGCGCCAGCAGCCAAGATCAGACGGGAGGGCCGGTAAATGAGCAGTTCTTC.